The present T cell receptor beta chain was sequenced within a study of cytomegalovirus exposure and HLA in healthy donors. Study-level background: Assignment to the Caucasian-associated ancestry cluster applied to about 80% of the approximately 400 genotyped donors.

Germline V gene lookup returns CDR1 MNHNY and CDR2 SVGAGI (reference sequence). This CDR3 is built from 13 residues. Trimming removed 9 bases from V and 9 bases from J; junction bases left unmatched: 10. Primers included in the PCR were 60 Vbeta and 13 Jbeta primers. The method was immunoSEQ multiplex PCR; TCRdb's version includes in-frame clones alone and lacks a portion of them. The sample has more than 150,000 clones; roughly 80% are singletons. The material sequenced was PBMCs. The TCR was taken from a woman in her 40s in good health and CMV-seropositive. The chain links TRBV6-6 to TRBJ1-5, with 8 bases matching TRBD1. The CDR3 sequence: CASRQGSLWPQHF. The CDR3 region has the DNA TGTGCCAGTAGACAGGGGTCCCTTTGGCCCCAGCATTTT.